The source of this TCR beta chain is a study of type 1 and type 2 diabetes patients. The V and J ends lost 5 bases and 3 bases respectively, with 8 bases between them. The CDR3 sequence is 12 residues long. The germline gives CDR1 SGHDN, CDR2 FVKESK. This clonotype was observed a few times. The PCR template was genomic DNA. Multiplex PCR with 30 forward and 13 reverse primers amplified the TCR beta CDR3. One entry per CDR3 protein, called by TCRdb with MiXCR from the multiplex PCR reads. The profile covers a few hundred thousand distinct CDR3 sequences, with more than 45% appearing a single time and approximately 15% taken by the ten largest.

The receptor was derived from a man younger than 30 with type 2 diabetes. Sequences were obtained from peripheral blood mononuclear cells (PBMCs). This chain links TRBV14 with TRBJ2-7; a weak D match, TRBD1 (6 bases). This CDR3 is CASSTGNYEQYF. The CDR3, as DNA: TGTGCCAGCAGCACAGGGAACTACGAGCAGTACTTC.